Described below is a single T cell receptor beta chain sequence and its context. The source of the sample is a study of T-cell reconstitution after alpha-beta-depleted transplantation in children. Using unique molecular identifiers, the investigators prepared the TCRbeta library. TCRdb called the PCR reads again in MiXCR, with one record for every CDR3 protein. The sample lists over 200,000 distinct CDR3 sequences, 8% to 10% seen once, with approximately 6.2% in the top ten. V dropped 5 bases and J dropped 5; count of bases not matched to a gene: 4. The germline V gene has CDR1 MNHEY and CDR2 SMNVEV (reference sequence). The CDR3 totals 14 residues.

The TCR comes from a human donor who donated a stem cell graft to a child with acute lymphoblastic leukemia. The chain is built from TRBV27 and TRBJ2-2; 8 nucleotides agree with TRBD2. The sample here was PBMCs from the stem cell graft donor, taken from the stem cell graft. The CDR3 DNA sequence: TGTGCCAGCAGTACCCGCGGGGGGACCGGGGAGCTGTTTTTT. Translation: CASSTRGGTGELFF.